The 15 T cell receptor beta chains below were found in one sample sequenced in a study of response to subunit inactivated influenza vaccine. TCRdb re-called the RT-PCR reads through MiXCR, storing one row per CDR3 protein. The sample gives about 500,000 distinct CDR3 sequences, 16% of which show up once; over 2.5% is in the top ten. Sequences were derived from CD4+ T cells sorted from PBMCs, sampled around 25 months after vaccination. All receptors derive from a man aged 45 to 75 who received an inactivated influenza vaccine.

This chain links TRBV5-1 with TRBJ1-4, with 7 bases lining up with TRBD1. Germline V gives CDR1 SGHRS, CDR2 YFSETQ. V gave up 4 bases and J gave up 0 bases; unmatched junction bases: 6. This CDR3 comprises 16 residues. As DNA, the CDR3 is TGCGCCAGCAGCGTGGACAGGAAATCAACTAATGAAAAACTGTTTTTT. Encoded protein: CASSVDRKSTNEKLFF.

The V and J genes are TRBV7-2 and TRBJ2-5; 8 nucleotides match TRBD1. This CDR3 has 15 amino acids. Germline-derived CDR1 and CDR2 are SGHTA and FQGNSA. V was clipped by 5 bases and J by 5 bases; unmatched bases: 10. For the CDR3, the DNA is TGTGCCAGCAGCATTCAGGGGGCGTTTGGGGAGACCCAGTACTTC. Translating it yields CASSIQGAFGETQYF.

This clonotype was picked up many times. This chain connects TRBV7-9 to TRBJ2-7; 11 nucleotides align to TRBD2. V lost 4 bases and J lost 6; bases outside the gene matches: 11. In germline, CDR1 is SEHNR, CDR2 FQNEAQ (reference sequence). The CDR3 length is 16 residues. For the CDR3, the DNA is TGTGCCAGCAGCTCTTTAGCGGGAGGGTCCTCTGTCGAGCAGTACTTC. Its protein is CASSSLAGGSSVEQYF.

The V call is TRBV15, the J call TRBJ2-3; D gene uncertain. The V end was cut by 5 bases, the J end by 5 bases, with 8 bases between. CDR3 length: 12 residues. Looked up from germline, CDR1 is LNHNV and CDR2 is YYDKDF (reference sequence). CDR3 DNA sequence: TGTGCCACCAGCCCTCACGGAGATACGCAGTATTTT. Amino acid sequence: CATSPHGDTQYF.

Only a few counts were recorded for this clonotype. The V call is TRBV2, the J call TRBJ2-4; D might be TRBD1 (5 bases). Trimming pared 3 bases from V and 8 bases from J, leaving 14 bases between. From germline, CDR1 is SNHLY and CDR2 FYNNEI. The length of the CDR3 is 14 residues. The chain's CDR3 is CASSEKGSIDIQYF. CDR3 nucleotides: TGTGCCAGCAGTGAGAAGGGGTCGATAGACATTCAGTACTTC. Full variable domain (rest looked up from reference TRBV2 and TRBJ2-4): EPEVTQTPSHQVTQMGQEVILRCVPISNHLYFYWYRQILGQKVEFLVSFYNNEISEKSEIFDDQFSVERPDGSNFTLKIRSTKLEDSAMYFCASSEKGSIDIQYFGAGTRLSVL.

This clonotype came up a few times. The gene calls are TRBV4-3 and TRBJ1-2; D unresolved. V was clipped by 5 bases and J by 7 bases, with 17 bases between them. Looked up from germline, CDR1 is LGHNA and CDR2 is YSLEER. The CDR3 has 14 residues. CDR3 region: CASSGRTPSSGYTF. In DNA, the CDR3 is TGCGCCAGCAGCGGGCGGACCCCGAGCTCTGGCTACACCTTC.

The chain carries TRBV10-3 and TRBJ1-5, with D maybe TRBD1 (5 bases). V lost 3 bases to trimming and J lost 6 bases, with 12 bases between them. Germline CDR1 reads ENHRY; CDR2 reads SYGVKD. The CDR3 is 14 residues long. The CDR3 DNA is TGTGCCATCAGTGACGGGGGGTTCGGTCAGCCCCAGCATTTT. Its translation is CAISDGGFGQPQHF.

The chain combines TRBV7-2 with TRBJ1-1, with D tentatively TRBD1 (5 bases). The germline gives CDR1 SGHTA, CDR2 FQGNSA. Trimming took 3 bases from V and 1 from J, leaving 12 bases between them. The CDR3 has 15 residues. CDR3 nucleotide sequence: TGTGCCAGCAGCTTTAGGCAGGGAGGGAACACTGAAGCTTTCTTT. It yields the protein CASSFRQGGNTEAFF.

This clonotype has just a few counts. This chain uses TRBV4-2 with TRBJ1-1; D may be TRBD1 (6 bases). The CDR3 sequence is 15 residues long. V lost 1 base and J 2 bases, leaving 11 bases between the germline ends. The germline gives CDR1 LGHNA, CDR2 YNFKEQ. CDR3 nucleotide sequence: TGTGCCAGCAGCCAAGGGGGGACAATAAACACTGAAGCTTTCTTT. Protein sequence: CASSQGGTINTEAFF.

V usage is TRBV7-3 and J usage is TRBJ2-1; D might be TRBD1 or TRBD2, each matching 5 bases. The germline gives CDR1 SGHTA, CDR2 FQGTGA. The CDR3 spans 13 residues. V lost 4 bases to trimming and J lost 8 bases, with 12 bases between them. The CDR3 reads CASSSGAFDEQFF. The CDR3 nucleotides are TGTGCCAGCAGCTCCGGGGCCTTTGATGAGCAGTTCTTC. The complete variable domain, with remaining parts taken from reference TRBV7-3 and TRBJ2-1, reads GAGVSQTPSNKVTEKGKYVELRCDPISGHTALYWYRQSLGQGPEFLIYFQGTGAADDSGLPNDRFFAVRPEGSVSTLKIQRTERGDSAVYLCASSSGAFDEQFFGPGTRLTVL.

In its sample, this clonotype was seen many times. The chain combines TRBV2 with TRBJ2-5, with D maybe TRBD1 (6 bases). Germline V gene sequence: CDR1 SNHLY, CDR2 FYNNEI. This CDR3 comprises 15 residues. V dropped 5 bases and J dropped 7 bases, with 20 bases sitting between them. CDR3 in amino acids: CASSPPDRVPPTQYF. The CDR3 DNA reads TGTGCCAGCAGTCCCCCGGACAGAGTCCCACCGACCCAGTACTTC.

V and J are TRBV9 and TRBJ2-5, with D perhaps matching TRBD2 (5 bases). Trimming shortened V by 0 bases and J by 8 bases, and 14 bases separated the two germline ends. The CDR3 runs to 14 residues. From germline, CDR1 is SGDLS and CDR2 YYNGEE. DNA for the CDR3: TGTGCCAGCAGCGTAGGAATCACTAGTTCCACCCAGTACTTC. This translates into CASSVGITSSTQYF.

This clonotype was seen a handful of times. This chain joins TRBV5-1 and TRBJ1-1; D is unresolved. The CDR3 runs to 14 residues. V was pared by 0 bases and J by 0 bases, with 6 bases between. Germline CDR1 reads SGHRS; CDR2 reads YFSETQ. This chain's CDR3 is CASSLEALNTEAFF. The CDR3, as DNA: TGCGCCAGCAGCTTGGAAGCCCTGAACACTGAAGCTTTCTTT.

This clonotype was picked up a small number of times. This chain links TRBV7-9 with TRBJ2-3; D tentatively reads TRBD1 or TRBD2 (5 bases each). Trimming shortened V by 3 bases and J by 2 bases, and 12 bases separated the two germline ends. The CDR3 runs to 15 residues. CDR1 and CDR2 (germline): SEHNR, FQNEAQ (reference sequence). The CDR3: CASSFEGRFTDTQYF. The CDR3 DNA follows: TGTGCCAGCAGCTTCGAGGGACGGTTCACAGATACGCAGTATTTT.

This clonotype was seen a handful of times. The chain carries TRBV20-1 and TRBJ2-3, with unresolved D. The V gene lost 2 bases and the J gene lost 9 bases, with 12 bases spanning the gap. This CDR3 is 12 amino acids long. The germline V gene has CDR1 DFQATT and CDR2 SNEGSKA (reference sequence). CDR3 coding DNA: TGCAGTGCTAGACCCGGCTTTGGGACGCAGTATTTT. Its protein product is CSARPGFGTQYF.